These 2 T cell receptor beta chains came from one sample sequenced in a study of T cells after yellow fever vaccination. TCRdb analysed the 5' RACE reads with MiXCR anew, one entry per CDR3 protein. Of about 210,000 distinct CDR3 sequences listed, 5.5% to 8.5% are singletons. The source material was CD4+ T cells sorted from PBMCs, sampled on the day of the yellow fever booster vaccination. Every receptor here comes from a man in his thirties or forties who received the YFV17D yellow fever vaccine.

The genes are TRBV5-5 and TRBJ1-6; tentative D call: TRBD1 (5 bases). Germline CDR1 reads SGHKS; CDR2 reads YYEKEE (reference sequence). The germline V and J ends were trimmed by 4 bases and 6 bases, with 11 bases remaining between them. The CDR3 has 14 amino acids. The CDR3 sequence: CASSPRQINSPLHF. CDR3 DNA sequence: TGTGCCAGCAGCCCGCGACAGATTAATTCACCCCTCCACTTT.

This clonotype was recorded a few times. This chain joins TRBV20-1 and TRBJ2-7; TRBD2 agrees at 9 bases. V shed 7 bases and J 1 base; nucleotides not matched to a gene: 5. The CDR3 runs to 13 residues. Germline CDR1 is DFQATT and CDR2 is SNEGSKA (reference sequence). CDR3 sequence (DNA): TGCAGTGTTCCGACTAGCGGTTCCTACGAGCAGTACTTC. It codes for CSVPTSGSYEQYF.